This record concerns one T cell receptor (beta chain) sequence. The target antigen is unknown. Researchers ran the PCR with 60 Vbeta and 13 Jbeta primers. Data came from immunoSEQ multiplex PCR; TCRdb stores just in-frame clones and leaves some out. The repertoire has roughly 250,000 clones, 80% to 90% of them found once; the top ten carry approximately 2%. This entry belongs to a study of cytomegalovirus exposure and HLA in healthy donors. From germline, CDR1 is KGHSH and CDR2 LQKENI. The CDR3 length is 15 residues. The V and J ends lost 5 bases and 0 bases respectively, with 11 bases between them. Findings of the study overall: Sequencing had likely introduced a cluster of highly shared sequence variants as an artifact. CMV serostatus was the sole immune exposure information available. Earlier analysis yielded a pattern in which most TCR beta V segments were productive about 90% or about 30% of the time.

Sequenced: PBMCs. This receptor was identified in a woman between 40 and 50 years old in good health and CMV-seropositive. This chain connects TRBV18 to TRBJ2-1, with a weak D call TRBD1 (6 bases). The CDR3 DNA reads as TGTGCCAGCTCAGGGGGCGGCAGCTCCTACAATGAGCAGTTCTTC. Protein sequence: CASSGGGSSYNEQFF.